A selection of T cell receptor beta chains follows, all from one sample in a study of T-cell reconstitution after alpha-beta-depleted transplantation in children. TCRdb re-derived calls from the PCR reads in MiXCR, one entry per CDR3 protein. The sample lists some 340,000 distinct CDR3 sequences; 10% were seen once. Here the sequenced sample was PBMCs from the stem cell graft donor, taken from the stem cell graft. The receptors shown here come from a human donor who donated a stem cell graft to a child with acute lymphoblastic leukemia. Both conserved end residues are part of each CDR3. The D gene is left open where the match is weak. Some rows mark clone size as missing; the rest say once, few, many or name a class of expanded clone.

j_call	d_call	v_call	clone_size	cdr3_nt	cdr3_aa
TRBJ1-6	TRBD1	TRBV28	-	TGTGCCAGCAGTGAAATCGGGACAGGGGAGAGGACCCTCCACTTT	CASSEIGTGERTLHF
TRBJ1-5	-	TRBV4-3	many	TGCGCCAGCAGCCAAGATCTCAATCAGCCCCAGCATTTT	CASSQDLNQPQHF
TRBJ1-1	-	TRBV20-1	-	TGCAGTGCTCCCCGCAACGGTAGAGCTTTCTTT	CSAPRNGRAFF
TRBJ1-1	-	TRBV7-6	few	TGTGCCAGCAGCCTCTCACCGACGGCGAACACTGAAGCTTTCTTT	CASSLSPTANTEAFF
TRBJ2-7	-	TRBV13	few	TGTGCCAGCAGCAAGGGGGTTAGCTACTACGAGCAGTACTTC	CASSKGVSYYEQYF
TRBJ2-1	-	TRBV20-1	few	TGCAGTGCTAGAGATGGGAAGGCGGTCCTTTTCGAGCAGTTCTTC	CSARDGKAVLFEQFF
TRBJ2-1	TRBD2	TRBV28	-	TGTGCCAGCAGTTCGGACCGATCGCCGGGACTAGCAAATGAGCAGTTCTTC	CASSSDRSPGLANEQFF
TRBJ2-3	TRBD1	TRBV5-6	many	TGTGCCAGCAGCTTGCGCGGGACAGGGACGCAGTATTTT	CASSLRGTGTQYF
TRBJ1-5	-	TRBV27	-	TGTGCCAGCAGTTCCCTCAATCAGCCCCAGCATTTT	CASSSLNQPQHF
TRBJ1-1	-	TRBV7-9	few	TGTGCCAGCAGCTTACCAGGGTGGGACACTGAAGCTTTCTTT	CASSLPGWDTEAFF
TRBJ2-1	TRBD2	TRBV28	many	TGTGCCAGCAGTTTACCGTGGACTAGCTCCTACAATGAGCAGTTCTTC	CASSLPWTSSYNEQFF
TRBJ2-1	-	TRBV29-1	few	TGCAGCGTTGAAGATCACGATTTGCCCTACAATGAGCAGTTCTTC	CSVEDHDLPYNEQFF
TRBJ2-1	TRBD2	TRBV4-1	few	TGCGCCAGCAGCCCTTATAGCGGGAGCACCAATGAGCAGTTCTTC	CASSPYSGSTNEQFF
TRBJ2-1	-	TRBV12-3/TRBV12-4	-	TGTGCCAGCAGACCGTCACTAGTCAATGAGCAGTTCTTC	CASRPSLVNEQFF
TRBJ1-1	-	TRBV11-3	-	TGTGCCAGCAGCTCCGAGTTGAACACTGAAGCTTTCTTT	CASSSELNTEAFF
TRBJ1-2	-	TRBV7-2	few	TGTGCCAGCAGCGCAATGGGGAACTATGGCTACACCTTC	CASSAMGNYGYTF
TRBJ1-5	TRBD1	TRBV5-1	few	TGCGCCAGCAGGGAGTGGCCGGGACAGAGTAATCAGCCCCAGCATTTT	CASREWPGQSNQPQHF
TRBJ1-4	-	TRBV10-2	-	TGCGCCAGCAGAGAATCAGGGCAAGGGAATGAAAAACTGTTTTTT	CASRESGQGNEKLFF
TRBJ2-2	TRBD1	TRBV5-5	many	TGTGCCAGCAGCTTGGACAGGGGGACCGGGGAGCTGTTTTTT	CASSLDRGTGELFF
TRBJ2-5	TRBD2	TRBV29-1	many	TGCAGCGTTGAAGTTAGCGGGAAAGAGACCCAGTACTTC	CSVEVSGKETQYF
TRBJ2-3	TRBD1	TRBV6-1	few	TGTGCCAGCAAAGACAGGGGCGGCACAGATACGCAGTATTTT	CASKDRGGTDTQYF
TRBJ1-1	TRBD1	TRBV6-1	few	TGTGCCAGCAATGCGGACAGGGGGCGGATAACTGAAGCTTTCTTT	CASNADRGRITEAFF
TRBJ2-1	-	TRBV7-9	-	TGTGCCAGCCACAGGGTTGACAATGAGCAGTTCTTC	CASHRVDNEQFF
TRBJ2-7	TRBD1	TRBV3-1	-	TGTGCCAGCAGCCGAACCGGGACAGGGATGAACGAGCAGTACTTC	CASSRTGTGMNEQYF
TRBJ2-6	-	TRBV5-1	-	TGCGCCAGCAGCTGGGTGAGGGGATCTGGGGCCAACGTCCTGACTTTC	CASSWVRGSGANVLTF
TRBJ1-2	-	TRBV29-1	-	TGCAGCGTTGACGACAGGACCAACTATGGCTACACCTTC	CSVDDRTNYGYTF
TRBJ2-5	TRBD2	TRBV4-1	few	TGCGCCAGCGCCGGGACTAGCGGGAGTCCGGAGACCCAGTACTTC	CASAGTSGSPETQYF
TRBJ2-1	TRBD2	TRBV27	few	TGTGCCAGCAGTTTATCAGCGGGAGGCTCCTACAATGAGCAGTTCTTC	CASSLSAGGSYNEQFF
TRBJ2-2	-	TRBV20-1	few	TGCAGTGCTAACGGCAATTTGAACACCGGGGAGCTGTTTTTT	CSANGNLNTGELFF